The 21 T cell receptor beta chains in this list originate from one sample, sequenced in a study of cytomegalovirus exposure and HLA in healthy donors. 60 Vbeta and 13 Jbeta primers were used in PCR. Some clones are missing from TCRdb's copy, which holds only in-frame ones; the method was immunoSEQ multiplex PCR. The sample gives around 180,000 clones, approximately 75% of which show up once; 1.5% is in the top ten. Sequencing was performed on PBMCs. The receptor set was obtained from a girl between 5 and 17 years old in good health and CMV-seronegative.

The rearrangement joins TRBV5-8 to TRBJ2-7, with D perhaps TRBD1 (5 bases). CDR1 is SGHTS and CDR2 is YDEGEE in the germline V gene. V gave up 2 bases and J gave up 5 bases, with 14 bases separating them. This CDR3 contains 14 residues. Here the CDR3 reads CASSFLGVRNEQYF. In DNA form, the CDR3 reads TGTGCCAGCAGCTTCCTAGGGGTGAGGAACGAGCAGTACTTC.

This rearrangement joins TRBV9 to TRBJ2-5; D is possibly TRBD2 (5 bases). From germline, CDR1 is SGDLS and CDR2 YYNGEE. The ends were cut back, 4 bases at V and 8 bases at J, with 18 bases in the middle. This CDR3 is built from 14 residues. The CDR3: CASSPRSGIETQYF. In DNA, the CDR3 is TGTGCCAGCAGCCCCCGGTCCGGGATCGAAACCCAGTACTTC.

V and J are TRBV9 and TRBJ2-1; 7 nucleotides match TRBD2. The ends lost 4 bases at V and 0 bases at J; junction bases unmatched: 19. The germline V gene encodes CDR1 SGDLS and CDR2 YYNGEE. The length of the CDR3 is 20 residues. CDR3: CASSIGILHVGGYSYNEQFF. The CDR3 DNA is TGTGCCAGCAGCATTGGTATCCTTCACGTCGGGGGGTACTCCTACAATGAGCAGTTCTTC.

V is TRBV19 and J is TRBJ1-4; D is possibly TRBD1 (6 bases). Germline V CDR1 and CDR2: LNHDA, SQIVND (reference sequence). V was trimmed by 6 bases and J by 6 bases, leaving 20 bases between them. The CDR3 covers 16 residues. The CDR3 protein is CASSKAEGTQDEKLFF. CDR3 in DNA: TGTGCCAGTAGCAAGGCCGAAGGGACACAGGATGAAAAACTGTTTTTT.

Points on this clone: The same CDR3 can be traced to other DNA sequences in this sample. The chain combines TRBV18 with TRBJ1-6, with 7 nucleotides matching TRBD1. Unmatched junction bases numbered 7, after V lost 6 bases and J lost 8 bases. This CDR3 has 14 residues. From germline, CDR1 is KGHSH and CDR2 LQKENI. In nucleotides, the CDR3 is TGTGCCAGCTCGCGGGACAGAGGTGATTCACCCCTCCACTTT. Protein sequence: CASSRDRGDSPLHF.

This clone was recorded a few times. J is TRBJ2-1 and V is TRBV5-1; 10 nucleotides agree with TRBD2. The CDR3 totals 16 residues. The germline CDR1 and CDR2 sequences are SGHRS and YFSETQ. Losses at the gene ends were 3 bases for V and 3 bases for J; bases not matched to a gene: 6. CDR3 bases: TGCGCCAGCAGCTCCCCTAGCGGGGGAAGCTACAATGAGCAGTTCTTC. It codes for CASSSPSGGSYNEQFF.

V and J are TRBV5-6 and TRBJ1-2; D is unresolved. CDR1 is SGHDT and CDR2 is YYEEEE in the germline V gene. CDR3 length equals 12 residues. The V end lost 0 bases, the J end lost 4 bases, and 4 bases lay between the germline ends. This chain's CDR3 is CASSLELYGYTF. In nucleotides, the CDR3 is TGTGCCAGCAGCTTGGAACTCTATGGCTACACCTTC.

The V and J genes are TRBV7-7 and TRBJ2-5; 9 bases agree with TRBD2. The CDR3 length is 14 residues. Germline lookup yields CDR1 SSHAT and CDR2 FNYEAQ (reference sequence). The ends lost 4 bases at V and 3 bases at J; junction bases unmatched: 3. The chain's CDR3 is CASSYRLAEETQYF. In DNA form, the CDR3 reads TGTGCCAGCAGCTACCGACTAGCGGAAGAGACCCAGTACTTC.

DNA of the CDR3: TGTGCCATCAGTGCACAGGGGGCTCAGGAGCAGTACTTC. Its translation is CAISAQGAQEQYF. The chain carries TRBV10-3 and TRBJ2-7; TRBD1 aligns across 9 bases. J was trimmed by 7 bases and V by 4 bases; bases with no gene match: 5. CDR1 and CDR2 (germline): ENHRY, SYGVKD. CDR3 length equals 13 residues.

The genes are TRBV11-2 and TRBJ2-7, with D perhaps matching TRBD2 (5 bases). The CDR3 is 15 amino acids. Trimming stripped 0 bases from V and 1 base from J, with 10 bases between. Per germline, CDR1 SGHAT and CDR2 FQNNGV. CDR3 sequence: CASSLDGIRSYEQYF. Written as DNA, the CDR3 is TGTGCCAGCAGCTTAGACGGGATTCGATCCTACGAGCAGTACTTC.

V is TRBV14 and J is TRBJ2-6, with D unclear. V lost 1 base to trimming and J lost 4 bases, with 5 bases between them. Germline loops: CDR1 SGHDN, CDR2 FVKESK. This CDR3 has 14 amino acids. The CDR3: CASSQVLGANVLTF. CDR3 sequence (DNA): TGTGCCAGCAGCCAAGTGTTAGGGGCCAACGTCCTGACTTTC.

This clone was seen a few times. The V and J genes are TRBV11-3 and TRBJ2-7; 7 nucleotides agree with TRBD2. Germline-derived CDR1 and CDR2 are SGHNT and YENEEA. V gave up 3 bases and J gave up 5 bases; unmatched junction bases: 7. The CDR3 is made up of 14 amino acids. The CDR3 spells CASSLGGGDDEQYF. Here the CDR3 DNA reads TGTGCCAGCAGCTTGGGCGGGGGAGATGACGAGCAGTACTTC.

CDR3 loop: CASSFGVRLDTQYF. CDR3 in DNA: TGTGCCAGCAGCTTCGGGGTCCGTCTGGATACGCAGTATTTT. The chain recombines TRBV5-6 with TRBJ2-3, with D perhaps TRBD2 (5 bases). The CDR3 extends over 14 amino acids. CDR1 and CDR2 (germline): SGHDT, YYEEEE. The ends were cut back, 2 bases at V and 6 bases at J, with 13 bases in the middle.

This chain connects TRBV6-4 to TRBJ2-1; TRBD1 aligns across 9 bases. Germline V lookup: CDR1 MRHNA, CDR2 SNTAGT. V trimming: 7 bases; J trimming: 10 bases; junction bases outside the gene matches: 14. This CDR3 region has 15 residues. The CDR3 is CASTTGTGIRNEQFF. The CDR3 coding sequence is TGTGCCAGCACTACCGGGACAGGGATACGGAACGAGCAGTTCTTC.

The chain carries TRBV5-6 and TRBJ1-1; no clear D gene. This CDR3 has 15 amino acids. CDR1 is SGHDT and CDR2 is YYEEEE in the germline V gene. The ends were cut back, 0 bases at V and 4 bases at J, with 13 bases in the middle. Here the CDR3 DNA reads TGTGCCAGCAGCTTGGTGGCAGCGCTAGGCACTGAAGCTTTCTTT. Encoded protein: CASSLVAALGTEAFF. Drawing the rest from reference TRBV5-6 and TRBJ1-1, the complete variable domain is DAGVTQSPTHLIKTRGQQVTLRCSPKSGHDTVSWYQQALGQGPQFIFQYYEEEERQRGNFPDRFSGHQFPNYSSELNVNALLLGDSALYLCASSLVAALGTEAFFGQGTRLTVV.

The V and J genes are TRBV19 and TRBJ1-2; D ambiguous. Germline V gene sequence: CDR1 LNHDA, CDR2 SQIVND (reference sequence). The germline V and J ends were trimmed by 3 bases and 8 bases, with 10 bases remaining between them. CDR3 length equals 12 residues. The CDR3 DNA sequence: TGTGCCAGTAGTATTGCAGCGGGAGGCTACACCTTC. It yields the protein CASSIAAGGYTF.

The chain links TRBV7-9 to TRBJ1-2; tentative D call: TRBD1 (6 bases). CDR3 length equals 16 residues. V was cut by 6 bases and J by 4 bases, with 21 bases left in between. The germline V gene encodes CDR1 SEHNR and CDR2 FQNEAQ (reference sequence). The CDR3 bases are TGTGCCAGCAGTACAGGCGGGGGGCTCCTACTCTATGGCTACACCTTC. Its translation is CASSTGGGLLLYGYTF.

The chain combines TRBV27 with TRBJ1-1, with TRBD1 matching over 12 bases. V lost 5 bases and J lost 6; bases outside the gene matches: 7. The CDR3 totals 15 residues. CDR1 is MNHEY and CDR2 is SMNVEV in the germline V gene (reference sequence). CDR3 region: CASSRDRGLGAEAFF. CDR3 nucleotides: TGTGCCAGCAGTCGGGACAGGGGGCTCGGGGCTGAAGCTTTCTTT.

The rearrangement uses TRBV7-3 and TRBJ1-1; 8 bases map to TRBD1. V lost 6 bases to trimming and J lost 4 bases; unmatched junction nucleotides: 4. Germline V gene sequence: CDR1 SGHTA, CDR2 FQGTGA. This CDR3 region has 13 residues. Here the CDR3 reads CASSLTGVTEAFF. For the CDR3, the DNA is TGTGCCAGCAGTTTGACAGGGGTCACTGAAGCTTTCTTT.

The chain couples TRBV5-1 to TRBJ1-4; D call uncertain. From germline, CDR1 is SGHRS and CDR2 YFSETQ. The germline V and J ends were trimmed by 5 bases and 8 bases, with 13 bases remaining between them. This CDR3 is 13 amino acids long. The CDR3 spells CASRAAVGEKLFF. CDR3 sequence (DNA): TGCGCCAGCAGGGCGGCAGTCGGGGAAAAACTGTTTTTT.

The CDR3 DNA is TGTGCCAGCAGTAGAGGGAACACTGAAGCTTTCTTT. This codes for CASSRGNTEAFF. The rearrangement joins TRBV6-6 to TRBJ1-1; D gene ambiguous. V lost 5 bases and J lost 1, with 5 bases in between. Germline values: CDR1 MNHNY, CDR2 SVGAGI (reference sequence). This CDR3 has 12 residues.